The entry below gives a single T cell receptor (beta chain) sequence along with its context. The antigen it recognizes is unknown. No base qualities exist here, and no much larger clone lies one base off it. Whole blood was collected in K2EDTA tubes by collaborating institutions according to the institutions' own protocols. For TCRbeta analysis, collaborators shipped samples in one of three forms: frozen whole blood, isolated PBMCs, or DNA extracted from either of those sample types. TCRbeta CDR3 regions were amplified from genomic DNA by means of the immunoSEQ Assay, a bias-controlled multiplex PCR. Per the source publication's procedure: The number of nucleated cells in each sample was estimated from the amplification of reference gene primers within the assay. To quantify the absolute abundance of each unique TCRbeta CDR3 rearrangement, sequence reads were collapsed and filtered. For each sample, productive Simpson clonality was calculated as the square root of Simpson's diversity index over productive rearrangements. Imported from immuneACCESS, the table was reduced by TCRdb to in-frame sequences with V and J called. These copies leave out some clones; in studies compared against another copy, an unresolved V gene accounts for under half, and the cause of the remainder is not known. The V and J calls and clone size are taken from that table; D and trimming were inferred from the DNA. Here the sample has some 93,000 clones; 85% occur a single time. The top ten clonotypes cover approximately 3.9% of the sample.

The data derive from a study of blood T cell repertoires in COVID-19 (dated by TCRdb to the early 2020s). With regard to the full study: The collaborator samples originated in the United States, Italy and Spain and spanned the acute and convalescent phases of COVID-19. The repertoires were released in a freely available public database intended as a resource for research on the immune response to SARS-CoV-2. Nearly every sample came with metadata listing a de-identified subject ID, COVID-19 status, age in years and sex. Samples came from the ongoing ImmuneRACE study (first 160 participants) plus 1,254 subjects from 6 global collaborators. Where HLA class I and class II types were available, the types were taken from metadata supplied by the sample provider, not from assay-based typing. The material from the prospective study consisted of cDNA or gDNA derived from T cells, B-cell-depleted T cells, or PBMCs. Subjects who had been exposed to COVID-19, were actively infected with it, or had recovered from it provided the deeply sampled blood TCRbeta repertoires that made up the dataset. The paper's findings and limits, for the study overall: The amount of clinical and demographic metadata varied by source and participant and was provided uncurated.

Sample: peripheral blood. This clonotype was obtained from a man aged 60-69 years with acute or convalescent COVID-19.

The nucleotides read TGCGCCAGCAGCTCCAAGCGGTTCGGTAGCACAGATACGCAGTATTTT. Its translation is CASSSKRFGSTDTQYF. The chain is made from TRBV5-1 and TRBJ2-3, with TRBD2 as a weak D call on 5 bases. CDR1 SGHRS and CDR2 YFSETQ are derived from the germline V gene. The V and J ends are trimmed by 3 bases and 0 bases, leaving 14 bases between them. Taken from cysteine to phenylalanine, the CDR3 has 16 residues. The sequence is cut down to CDR3 DNA, 48 bases in frame from base 1. Joined to the reference TRBV5-1 and TRBJ2-3 proteins, this CDR3 gives the full variable domain: KAGVTQTPRYLIKTRGQQVTLSCSPISGHRSVSWYQQTPGQGLQFLFEYFSETQRNKGNFPGRFSGRQFSNSRSEMNVSTLELGDSALYLCASSSKRFGSTDTQYFGPGTRLTVL.